The clone carrying this T cell receptor (beta chain) was seen a handful of times. No antigen is known for it. The entry originates in a study of beta chain features in type 1 diabetes. Per germline, CDR1 SGHDT and CDR2 YYEEEE. CDR3 size: 15 residues. Trimming shortened V by 3 bases and J by 6 bases, and 16 bases separated the two germline ends. Findings and caveats of the study: Healthy donors had naive, central memory and Treg TCRB repertoires that appeared less similar than those seen among patients. Significant though moderate, a shortening of TCRB CDR3s appeared in all four CD4+ subsets of Type 1 diabetes patients.

The whole isolated RNA underwent reverse transcription, so sequencing captured expressed TCRB transcripts. Assay used: immunoSEQ multiplex PCR; TCRdb lists only in-frame clones, some missing. The sample holds 600,000 to 700,000 clones, around 12% seen once. CD4+ naive, central memory, regulatory and stem cell-like memory subsets were isolated by sorting on CD45RO/CCR7/CD25/CD127/CD95/CD27. The chain carries TRBV5-6 and TRBJ2-4, with D perhaps TRBD2 (6 bases). This receptor was obtained from a young man with type 1 diabetes. Sequences were obtained from naive CD4+ T cells from blood. CDR3 sequence reads: CASSYPTRILNIQYF. The DNA for the CDR3 is TGTGCCAGCAGCTACCCGACTAGAATCCTAAACATTCAGTACTTC. The full variable domain, in which reference TRBV5-6 and TRBJ2-4 provide the parts outside the CDR3, is DAGVTQSPTHLIKTRGQQVTLRCSPKSGHDTVSWYQQALGQGPQFIFQYYEEEERQRGNFPDRFSGHQFPNYSSELNVNALLLGDSALYLCASSYPTRILNIQYFGAGTRLSVL.